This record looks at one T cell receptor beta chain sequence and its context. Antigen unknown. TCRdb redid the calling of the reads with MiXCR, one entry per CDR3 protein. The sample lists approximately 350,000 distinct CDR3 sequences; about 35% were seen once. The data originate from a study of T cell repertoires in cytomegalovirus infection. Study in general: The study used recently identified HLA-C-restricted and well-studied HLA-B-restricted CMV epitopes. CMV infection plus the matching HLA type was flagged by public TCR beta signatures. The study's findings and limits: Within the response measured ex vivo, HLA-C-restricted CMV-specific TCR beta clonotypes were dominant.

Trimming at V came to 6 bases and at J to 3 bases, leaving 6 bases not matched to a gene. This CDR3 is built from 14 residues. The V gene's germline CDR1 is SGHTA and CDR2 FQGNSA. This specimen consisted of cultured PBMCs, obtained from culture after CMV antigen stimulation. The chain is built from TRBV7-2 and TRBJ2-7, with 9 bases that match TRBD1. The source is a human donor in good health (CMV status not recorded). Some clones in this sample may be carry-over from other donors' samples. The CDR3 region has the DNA TGTGCCAGCAGATCCGACAGGGGGGGCTACGAGCAGTACTTC. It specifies CASRSDRGGYEQYF.